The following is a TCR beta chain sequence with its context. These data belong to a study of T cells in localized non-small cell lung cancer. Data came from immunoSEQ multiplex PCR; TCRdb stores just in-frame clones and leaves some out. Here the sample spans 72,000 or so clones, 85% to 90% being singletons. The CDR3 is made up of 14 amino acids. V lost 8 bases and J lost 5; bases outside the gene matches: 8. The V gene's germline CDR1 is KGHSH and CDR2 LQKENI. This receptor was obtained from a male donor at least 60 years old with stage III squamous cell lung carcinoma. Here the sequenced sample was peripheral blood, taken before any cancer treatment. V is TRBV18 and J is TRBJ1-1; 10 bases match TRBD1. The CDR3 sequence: CASLLTGGRTEAFF. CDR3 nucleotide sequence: TGTGCCAGCCTGTTGACAGGGGGCAGGACTGAAGCTTTCTTT.